Below, 14 T cell receptor beta chains from the same sample are listed, as sequenced in a study of T cell responses to AZD1222 COVID-19 vaccine. The data were produced by immunoSEQ multiplex PCR, yet TCRdb's version contains in-frame clones alone and is incomplete. The sample has over 110,000 clones, around 94% seen once; the top ten hold about 9.4%. The source was peripheral blood, collected 28 days after the second AZD1222 dose. These receptors originate from an adult who received the AZD1222 COVID-19 vaccine.

The chain combines TRBV11-2 with TRBJ1-2; D perhaps matches TRBD1 (5 bases). CDR3 length equals 12 residues. Germline V gene data show CDR1 as SGHAT and CDR2 as FQNNGV. Between the trimmed V and J ends, which lost 4 bases and 7 bases, there was a span of 10 bases. CDR3 nucleotide sequence: TGTGCCAGCAGCTCCCCCGGGGGTGGCTACACCTTC. It is translated as CASSSPGGGYTF.

This sequence joins TRBV28 and TRBJ1-5, with D maybe TRBD1 (6 bases). Germline V gives CDR1 MDHEN, CDR2 SYDVKM. With 6 bases removed from V and 0 bases from J, the gap between germline ends came to 9 bases. The CDR3 covers 14 residues. CDR3 residues: CASSQGGSNQPQHF. DNA of the CDR3: TGTGCCAGCAGCCAAGGGGGTAGCAATCAGCCCCAGCATTTT. Based on the CDR3 plus reference TRBV28 and TRBJ1-5, the full variable domain is DVKVTQSSRYLVKRTGEKVFLECVQDMDHENMFWYRQDPGLGLRLIYFSYDVKMKEKGDIPEGYSVSREKKERFSLILESASTNQTSMYLCASSQGGSNQPQHFGDGTRLSIL.

V gene TRBV7-9 combines with J gene TRBJ1-2; D remains ambiguous. The CDR3 has 15 residues. Trimming left V 5 bases short and J 0 bases short, with 13 bases between. Per germline, CDR1 SEHNR and CDR2 FQNEAQ (reference sequence). The DNA for the CDR3 is TGTGCCAGCAGCAAAACGGAAACAGCTAACTATGGCTACACCTTC. Its protein product is CASSKTETANYGYTF. Full variable domain (remainder filled in from reference TRBV7-9 and TRBJ1-2): DTGVSQNPRHKITKRGQNVTFRCDPISEHNRLYWYRQTLGQGPEFLTYFQNEAQLEKSRLLSDRFSAERPKGSFSTLEIQRTEQGDSAMYLCASSKTETANYGYTFGSGTRLTVV.

The V and J genes are TRBV7-9 and TRBJ2-1; 9 bases align to TRBD1. Germline-derived CDR1 and CDR2 are SEHNR and FQNEAQ (reference sequence). The CDR3 loop spans 15 amino acids. The V gene end was trimmed by 5 bases and the J gene end by 5 bases; junction bases not matched to a gene: 7. The CDR3 loop reads CASSLGTGTHNEQFF. In nucleotides, the CDR3 is TGTGCCAGCAGCCTAGGGACAGGGACCCACAATGAGCAGTTCTTC.

This sequence joins TRBV18 and TRBJ1-2; D remains unclear. V was cut by 1 base and J by 2 bases, with 8 bases left in between. Germline V gives CDR1 KGHSH, CDR2 LQKENI. This CDR3 contains 14 residues. CDR3 region: CASSPRLTNYGYTF. The CDR3 DNA reads TGTGCCAGCTCACCACGGCTCACCAACTATGGCTACACCTTC.

The chain combines TRBV19 with TRBJ1-5; weak D call: TRBD1 (5 bases). Germline values: CDR1 LNHDA, CDR2 SQIVND (reference sequence). V lost 3 bases and J 8 bases, leaving 11 bases between the germline ends. The CDR3 totals 13 residues. The CDR3 loop is CASSIRVGEPQHF. Here the CDR3 DNA reads TGTGCCAGTAGTATCAGGGTCGGGGAGCCCCAGCATTTT.

This chain joins TRBV19 and TRBJ1-2; D may be TRBD1 (5 bases). Germline-derived CDR1 and CDR2 are LNHDA and SQIVND (reference sequence). Trimming shortened V by 11 bases and J by 5 bases, and 18 bases separated the two germline ends. CDR3 length: 13 residues. The CDR3 sequence is CAGGVPGGYGYTF. The CDR3 DNA sequence: TGTGCCGGAGGGGTCCCGGGAGGGTATGGCTACACCTTC.

J is TRBJ2-1 and V is TRBV27; D ambiguous. There are 12 residues in the CDR3. V was cut by 6 bases and J by 4 bases, with 7 bases left in between. Looked up from germline, CDR1 is MNHEY and CDR2 is SMNVEV (reference sequence). CDR3 residues: CASRNEYNEQFF. CDR3 nucleotide sequence: TGTGCCAGCAGAAACGAATACAATGAGCAGTTCTTC.

The chain recombines TRBV19 with TRBJ2-1; no clear D gene. Germline V gene lookup returns CDR1 LNHDA and CDR2 SQIVND (reference sequence). CDR3 length: 14 amino acids. The V and J ends lost 5 bases and 2 bases respectively, with 10 bases between them. CDR3 protein: CASSPRTTYNEQFF. CDR3 coding DNA: TGTGCCAGTAGTCCCCGGACCACCTACAATGAGCAGTTCTTC.

This clone was recorded once. The V gene is TRBV5-1, the J gene TRBJ1-1; the D gene is possibly TRBD1 (6 bases). V was pared by 4 bases and J by 4 bases, with 14 bases between. The CDR3 is 14 amino acids. CDR1 SGHRS and CDR2 YFSETQ come from the germline V gene. CDR3 residues: CASSPQGKITEAFF. The CDR3 DNA sequence: TGCGCCAGCAGCCCACAGGGAAAGATCACTGAAGCTTTCTTT. The full variable domain, completed using reference TRBV5-1 and TRBJ1-1, is KAGVTQTPRYLIKTRGQQVTLSCSPISGHRSVSWYQQTPGQGLQFLFEYFSETQRNKGNFPGRFSGRQFSNSRSEMNVSTLELGDSALYLCASSPQGKITEAFFGQGTRLTVV.

A remark on this clone: This CDR3 is also generated by other DNA sequences in the sample. The chain joins TRBV9 to TRBJ2-1; D gene ambiguous. CDR3 length: 13 residues. Germline V lookup: CDR1 SGDLS, CDR2 YYNGEE. V lost 0 bases and J lost 6, with 7 bases in between. DNA of the CDR3: TGTGCCAGCAGCGTAGGGTGGGTCAATGAGCAGTTCTTC. Its translation is CASSVGWVNEQFF.

The genes are TRBV28 and TRBJ2-2; maybe TRBD2 (6 bases). CDR3 length: 14 residues. V gave up 8 bases and J gave up 4 bases, with 14 bases separating them. CDR1 and CDR2 (germline): MDHEN, SYDVKM. The CDR3 is CASETSLSTGELFF. DNA for the CDR3: TGTGCCAGCGAAACTAGCCTGAGCACCGGGGAGCTGTTTTTT.

CDR3 sequence (DNA): TGTGCCAGCAGCTTAACAGGGGGGAACACCGGGGAGCTGTTTTTT. Its translation: CASSLTGGNTGELFF. This chain joins TRBV5-4 and TRBJ2-2, with 8 nucleotides matching TRBD1. Germline CDR1 reads SGHNT; CDR2 reads YYREEE (reference sequence). This CDR3 spans 15 amino acids. With V trimmed by 2 bases and J by 1 base, 1 base remained unmatched.

In its sample, this clone was seen once. The V gene is TRBV7-9, the J gene TRBJ1-5, with D maybe TRBD1 (5 bases). CDR1 SEHNR and CDR2 FQNEAQ come from the germline V gene (reference sequence). The CDR3 totals 12 residues. The V and J ends lost 5 bases and 11 bases respectively, with 13 bases between them. CDR3: CASSLTDTAQHF. The DNA of the CDR3 is TGTGCCAGCAGCCTAACGGACACGGCCCAGCATTTT.